This T cell receptor (beta chain) was found in a study of cytomegalovirus exposure and HLA in healthy donors. Trimming removed 5 bases at V and 8 bases at J, with 24 bases between. Looked up from germline, CDR1 is LNHNV and CDR2 is YYDKDF (reference sequence). The CDR3 extends over 17 amino acids. Study observations and caveats: Some V segments, TRBV6-2 and TRBV6-3 among them, were indistinguishable and were therefore excluded. Segments of the TCR beta V type were, in most cases, productive about 87% or about 30% of the time in an earlier analysis. When analyzed later, a missense DCLRE1C variant was found to be linked to TCR beta V- and J-gene trimming. It was taken for granted in presence/absence analyses that sequencing depth across donors was roughly uniform.

With respect to this clone: Its antigen is currently unknown.

The primer mix had 60 Vbeta and 13 Jbeta primers. Profiled with immunoSEQ multiplex PCR; TCRdb holds only in-frame clones, not every one. In the table there are roughly 260,000 clones, 84% of which are singletons. The sequenced material came from PBMCs. This receptor was obtained from a woman in her thirties or forties in good health and CMV-seropositive. The chain combines TRBV15 with TRBJ1-4; D is perhaps TRBD1 (5 bases). The CDR3 DNA reads as TGTGCCACCAGCCGAACTACCACGGAGCAGGGCCGCGAAAAACTGTTTTTT. As protein: CATSRTTTEQGREKLFF.